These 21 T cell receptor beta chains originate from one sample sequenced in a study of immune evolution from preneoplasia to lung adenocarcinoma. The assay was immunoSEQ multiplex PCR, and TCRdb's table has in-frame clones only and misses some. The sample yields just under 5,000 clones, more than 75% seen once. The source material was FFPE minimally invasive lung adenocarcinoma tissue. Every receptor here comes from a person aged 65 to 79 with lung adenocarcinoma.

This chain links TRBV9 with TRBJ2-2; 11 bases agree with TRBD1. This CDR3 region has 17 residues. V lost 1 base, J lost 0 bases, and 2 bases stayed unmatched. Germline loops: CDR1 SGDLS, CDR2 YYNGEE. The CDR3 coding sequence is TGTGCCAGCAGCGTACAGGACAGGGGGCCGAACACCGGGGAGCTGTTTTTT. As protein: CASSVQDRGPNTGELFF.

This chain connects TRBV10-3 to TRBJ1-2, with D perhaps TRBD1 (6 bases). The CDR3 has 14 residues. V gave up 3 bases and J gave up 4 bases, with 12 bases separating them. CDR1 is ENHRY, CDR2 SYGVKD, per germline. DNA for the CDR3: TGTGCCATCAGTGATAAGGGGACAAGCTATGGCTACACCTTC. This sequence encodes CAISDKGTSYGYTF.

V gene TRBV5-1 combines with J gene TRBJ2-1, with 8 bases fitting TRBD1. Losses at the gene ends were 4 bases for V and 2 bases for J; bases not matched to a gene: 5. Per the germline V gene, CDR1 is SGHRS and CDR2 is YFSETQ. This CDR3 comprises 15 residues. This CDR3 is CASSPDRETYNEQFF. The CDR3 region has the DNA TGCGCCAGCAGCCCGGACAGGGAAACCTACAATGAGCAGTTCTTC.

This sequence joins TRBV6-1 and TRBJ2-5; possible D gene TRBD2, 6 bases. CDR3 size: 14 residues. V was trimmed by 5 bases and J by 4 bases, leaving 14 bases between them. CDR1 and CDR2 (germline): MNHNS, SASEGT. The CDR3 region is CASSLVGGLETQYF. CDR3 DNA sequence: TGTGCCAGCAGTTTGGTGGGGGGTTTAGAGACCCAGTACTTC.

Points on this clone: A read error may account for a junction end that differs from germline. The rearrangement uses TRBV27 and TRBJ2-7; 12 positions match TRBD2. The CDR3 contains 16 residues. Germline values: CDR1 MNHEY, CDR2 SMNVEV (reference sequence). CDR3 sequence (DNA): TGTACCAGCAGTCCCGTCGGACTAGCGGGACTTGACGAGCAGTACTTC. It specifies CTSSPVGLAGLDEQYF.

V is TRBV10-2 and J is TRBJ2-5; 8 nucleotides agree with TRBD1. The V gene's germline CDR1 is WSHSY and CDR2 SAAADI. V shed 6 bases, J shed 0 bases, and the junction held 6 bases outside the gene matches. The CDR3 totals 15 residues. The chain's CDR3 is CASSPPGGYQETQYF. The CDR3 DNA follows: TGCGCCAGCAGCCCTCCAGGGGGCTACCAAGAGACCCAGTACTTC.

CDR3: CASSLGRASTDTQYF. CDR3 nucleotide sequence: TGCGCCAGCAGCTTGGGACGGGCTAGCACAGATACGCAGTATTTT. V gene TRBV5-1 combines with J gene TRBJ2-3, with D uncertain. Germline lookup yields CDR1 SGHRS and CDR2 YFSETQ. Trimming took off 0 bases at V and 0 bases at J, with 8 bases between the two ends. CDR3 length: 15 residues.

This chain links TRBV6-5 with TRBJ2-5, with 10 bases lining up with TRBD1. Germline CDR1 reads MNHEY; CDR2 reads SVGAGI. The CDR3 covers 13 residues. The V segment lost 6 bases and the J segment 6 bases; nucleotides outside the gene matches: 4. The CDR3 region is CASRTGGGKTQYF. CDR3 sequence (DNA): TGTGCCAGCAGGACAGGGGGCGGGAAGACCCAGTACTTC.

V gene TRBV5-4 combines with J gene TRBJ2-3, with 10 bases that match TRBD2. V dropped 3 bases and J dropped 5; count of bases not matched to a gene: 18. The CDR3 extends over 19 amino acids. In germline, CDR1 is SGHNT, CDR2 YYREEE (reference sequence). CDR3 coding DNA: TGTGCCAGCAGCTCCCCATCGGGGGCTAGCGGGAGACGGGGAGATACGCAGTATTTT. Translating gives CASSSPSGASGRRGDTQYF.

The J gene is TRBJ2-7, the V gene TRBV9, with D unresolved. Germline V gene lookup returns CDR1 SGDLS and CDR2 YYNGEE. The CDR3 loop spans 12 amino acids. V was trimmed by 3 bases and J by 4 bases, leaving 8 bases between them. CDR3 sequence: CASSEDLYEQYF. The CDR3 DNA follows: TGTGCCAGCAGCGAAGACTTGTACGAGCAGTACTTC.

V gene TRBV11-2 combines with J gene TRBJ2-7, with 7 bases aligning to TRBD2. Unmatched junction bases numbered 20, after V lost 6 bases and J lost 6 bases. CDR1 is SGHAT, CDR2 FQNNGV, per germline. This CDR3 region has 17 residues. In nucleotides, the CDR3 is TGTGCCAGCAGTGTGTTGCGCGGGAGCTCGTCTCATGCCGAGCAGTACTTC. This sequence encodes CASSVLRGSSSHAEQYF.

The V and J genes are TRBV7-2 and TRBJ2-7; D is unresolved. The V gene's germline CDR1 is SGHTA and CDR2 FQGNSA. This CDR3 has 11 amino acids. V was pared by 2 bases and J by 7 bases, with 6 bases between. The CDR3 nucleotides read TGTGCCAGCAGCTTAATAGGGGAGCAGTACTTC. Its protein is CASSLIGEQYF.

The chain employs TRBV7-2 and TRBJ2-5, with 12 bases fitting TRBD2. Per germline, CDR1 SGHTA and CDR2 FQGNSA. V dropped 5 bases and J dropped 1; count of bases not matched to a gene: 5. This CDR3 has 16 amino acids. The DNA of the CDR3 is TGTGCCAGCAGCACGTGGACTAGCGGGACCCAAGAGACCCAGTACTTC. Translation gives CASSTWTSGTQETQYF.

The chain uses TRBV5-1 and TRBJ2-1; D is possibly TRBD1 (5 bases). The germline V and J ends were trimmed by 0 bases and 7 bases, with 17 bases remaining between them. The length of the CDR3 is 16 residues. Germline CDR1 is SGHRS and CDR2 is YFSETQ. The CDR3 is CASSLGQSAGRNEQFF. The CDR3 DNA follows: TGCGCCAGCAGCTTGGGTCAGTCCGCAGGGCGGAATGAGCAGTTCTTC.

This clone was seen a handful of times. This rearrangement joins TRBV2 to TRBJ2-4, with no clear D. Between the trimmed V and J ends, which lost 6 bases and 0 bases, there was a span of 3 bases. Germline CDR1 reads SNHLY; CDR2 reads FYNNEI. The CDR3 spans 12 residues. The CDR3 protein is CASSLAKNIQYF. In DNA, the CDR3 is TGTGCCAGCAGCCTAGCCAAAAACATTCAGTACTTC.

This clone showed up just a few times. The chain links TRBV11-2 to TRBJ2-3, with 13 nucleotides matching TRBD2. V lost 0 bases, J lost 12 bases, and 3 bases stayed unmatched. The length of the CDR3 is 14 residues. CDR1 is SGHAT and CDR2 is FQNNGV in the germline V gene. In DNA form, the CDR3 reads TGTGCCAGCAGCTTAGAGGGACTAGCGGGGTCTCAGTATTTT. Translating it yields CASSLEGLAGSQYF.

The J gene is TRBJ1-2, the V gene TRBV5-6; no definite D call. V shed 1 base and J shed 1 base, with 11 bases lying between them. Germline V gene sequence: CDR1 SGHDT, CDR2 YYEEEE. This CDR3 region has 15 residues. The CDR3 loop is CASSLRSAGNYGYTF. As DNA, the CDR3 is TGTGCCAGCAGCTTGCGATCGGCGGGTAACTATGGCTACACCTTC.

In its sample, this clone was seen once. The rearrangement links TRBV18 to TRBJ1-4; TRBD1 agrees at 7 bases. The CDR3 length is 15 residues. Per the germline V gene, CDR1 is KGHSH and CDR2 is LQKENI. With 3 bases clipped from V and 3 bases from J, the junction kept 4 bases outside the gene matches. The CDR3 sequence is CASSPSGGSNEKLFF. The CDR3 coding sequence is TGTGCCAGCTCACCGTCAGGGGGATCTAATGAAAAACTGTTTTTT.

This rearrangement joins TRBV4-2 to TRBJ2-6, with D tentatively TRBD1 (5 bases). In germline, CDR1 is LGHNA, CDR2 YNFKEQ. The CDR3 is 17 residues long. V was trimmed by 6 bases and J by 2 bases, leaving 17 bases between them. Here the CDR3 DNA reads TGTGCCAGCAGAGGGGTACAAGGGGCCCCTGGGGCCAACGTCCTGACTTTC. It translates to CASRGVQGAPGANVLTF.

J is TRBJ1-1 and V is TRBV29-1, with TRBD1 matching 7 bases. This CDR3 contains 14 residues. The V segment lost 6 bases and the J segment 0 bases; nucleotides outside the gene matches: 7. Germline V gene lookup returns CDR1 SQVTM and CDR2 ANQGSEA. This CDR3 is CSVIRQGLNTEAFF. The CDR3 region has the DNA TGCAGCGTGATAAGACAGGGTTTGAACACTGAAGCTTTCTTT.

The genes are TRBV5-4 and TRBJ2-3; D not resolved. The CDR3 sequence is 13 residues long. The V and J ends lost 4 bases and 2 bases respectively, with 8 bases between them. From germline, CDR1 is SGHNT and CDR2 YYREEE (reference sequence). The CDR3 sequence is CASSQTNTDTQYF. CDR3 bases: TGTGCCAGCAGCCAAACGAACACAGATACGCAGTATTTT.